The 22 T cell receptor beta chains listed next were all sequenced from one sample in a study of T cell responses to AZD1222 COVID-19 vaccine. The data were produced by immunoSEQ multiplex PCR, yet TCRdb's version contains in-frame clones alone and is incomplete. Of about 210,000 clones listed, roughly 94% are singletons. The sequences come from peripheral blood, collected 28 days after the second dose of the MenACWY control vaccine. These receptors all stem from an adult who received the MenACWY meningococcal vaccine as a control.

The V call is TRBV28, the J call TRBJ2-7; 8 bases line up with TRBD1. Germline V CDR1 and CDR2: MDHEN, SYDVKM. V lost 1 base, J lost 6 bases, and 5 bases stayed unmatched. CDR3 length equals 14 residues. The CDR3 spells CASSLYRGTGEQYF. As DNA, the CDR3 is TGTGCCAGCAGTTTATACAGGGGGACGGGCGAGCAGTACTTC.

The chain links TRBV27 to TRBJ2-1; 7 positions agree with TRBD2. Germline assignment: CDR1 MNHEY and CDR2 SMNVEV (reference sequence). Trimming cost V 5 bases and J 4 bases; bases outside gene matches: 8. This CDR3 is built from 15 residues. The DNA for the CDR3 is TGTGCCAGCAGTAGAACTAGCGTCCCTTACAATGAGCAGTTCTTC. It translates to CASSRTSVPYNEQFF.

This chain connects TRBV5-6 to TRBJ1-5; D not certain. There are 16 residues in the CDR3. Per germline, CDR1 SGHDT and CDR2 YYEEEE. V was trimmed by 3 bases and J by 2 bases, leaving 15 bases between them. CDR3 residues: CASSWAARRGNQPQHF. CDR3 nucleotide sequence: TGTGCCAGCAGCTGGGCGGCCAGGAGGGGCAATCAGCCCCAGCATTTT.

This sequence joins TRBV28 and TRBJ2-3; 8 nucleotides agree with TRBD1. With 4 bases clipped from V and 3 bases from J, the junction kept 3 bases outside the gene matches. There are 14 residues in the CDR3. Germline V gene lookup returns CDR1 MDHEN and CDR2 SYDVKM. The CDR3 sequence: CASSYRGKTDTQYF. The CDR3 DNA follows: TGTGCCAGCAGTTACAGGGGGAAGACAGATACGCAGTATTTT.

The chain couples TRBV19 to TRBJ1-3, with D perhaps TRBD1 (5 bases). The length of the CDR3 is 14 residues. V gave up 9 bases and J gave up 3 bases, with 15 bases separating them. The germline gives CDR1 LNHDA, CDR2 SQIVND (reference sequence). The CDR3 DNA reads TGTGCCAGGGCAGCACGGGGGTATGGAAACACCATATATTTT. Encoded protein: CARAARGYGNTIYF.

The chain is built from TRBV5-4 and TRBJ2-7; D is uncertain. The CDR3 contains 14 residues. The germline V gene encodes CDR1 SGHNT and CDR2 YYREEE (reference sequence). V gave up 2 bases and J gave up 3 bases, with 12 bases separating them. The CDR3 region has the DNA TGTGCCAGCAGCTTTTTGGGTGGGGACTACGAGCAGTACTTC. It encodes CASSFLGGDYEQYF.

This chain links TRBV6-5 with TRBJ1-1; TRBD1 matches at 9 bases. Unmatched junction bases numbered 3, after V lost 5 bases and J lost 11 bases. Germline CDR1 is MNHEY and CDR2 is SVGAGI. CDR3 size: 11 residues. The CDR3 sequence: CASSRQGEAFF. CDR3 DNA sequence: TGTGCCAGCAGTAGACAGGGGGAGGCTTTCTTT.

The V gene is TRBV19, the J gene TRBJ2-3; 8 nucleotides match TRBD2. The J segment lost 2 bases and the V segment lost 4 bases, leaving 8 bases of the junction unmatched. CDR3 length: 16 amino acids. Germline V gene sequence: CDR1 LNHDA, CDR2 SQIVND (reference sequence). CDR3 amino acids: CASSTSWTSYTDTQYF. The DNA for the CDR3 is TGTGCCAGTAGTACGAGCTGGACTAGCTACACAGATACGCAGTATTTT.

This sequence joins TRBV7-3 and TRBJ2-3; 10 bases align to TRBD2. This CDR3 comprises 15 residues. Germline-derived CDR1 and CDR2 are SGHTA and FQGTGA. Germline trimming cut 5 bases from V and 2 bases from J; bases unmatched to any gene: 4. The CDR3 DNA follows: TGTGCCAGCAGCCCACTAGCGGGGTTCACAGATACGCAGTATTTT. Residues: CASSPLAGFTDTQYF.

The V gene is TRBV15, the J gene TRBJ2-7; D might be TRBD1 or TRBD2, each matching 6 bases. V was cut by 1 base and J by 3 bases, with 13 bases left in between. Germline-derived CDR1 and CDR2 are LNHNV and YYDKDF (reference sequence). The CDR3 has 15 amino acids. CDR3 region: CATSRAWGAIYEQYF. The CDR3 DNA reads TGTGCCACCAGCAGAGCTTGGGGGGCAATCTACGAGCAGTACTTC. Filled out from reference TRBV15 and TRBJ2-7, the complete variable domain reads DAMVIQNPRYQVTQFGKPVTLSCSQTLNHNVMYWYQQKSSQAPKLLFHYYDKDFNNEADTPDNFQSRRPNTSFCFLDIRSPGLGDTAMYLCATSRAWGAIYEQYFGPGTRLTVT.

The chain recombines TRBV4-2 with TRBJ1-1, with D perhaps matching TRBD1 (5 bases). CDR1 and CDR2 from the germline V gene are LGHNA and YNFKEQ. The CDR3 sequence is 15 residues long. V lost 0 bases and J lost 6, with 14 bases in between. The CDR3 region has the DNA TGTGCCAGCAGCCAAGAAGGAACGGGGGGTTCTGAAGCTTTCTTT. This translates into CASSQEGTGGSEAFF.

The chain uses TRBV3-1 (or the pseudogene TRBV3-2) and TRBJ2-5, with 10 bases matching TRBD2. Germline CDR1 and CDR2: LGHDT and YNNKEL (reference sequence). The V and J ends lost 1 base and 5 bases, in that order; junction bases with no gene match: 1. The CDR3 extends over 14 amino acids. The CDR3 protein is CASSQGTSGETQYF. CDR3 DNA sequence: TGTGCCAGCAGCCAAGGGACTAGCGGTGAGACCCAGTACTTC.

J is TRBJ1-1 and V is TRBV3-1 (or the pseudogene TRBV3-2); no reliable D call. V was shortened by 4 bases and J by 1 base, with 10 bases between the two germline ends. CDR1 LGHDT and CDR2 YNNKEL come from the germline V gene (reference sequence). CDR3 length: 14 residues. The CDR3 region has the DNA TGTGCCAGCAGCCTAAGGACGGCGAACACTGAAGCTTTCTTT. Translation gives CASSLRTANTEAFF.

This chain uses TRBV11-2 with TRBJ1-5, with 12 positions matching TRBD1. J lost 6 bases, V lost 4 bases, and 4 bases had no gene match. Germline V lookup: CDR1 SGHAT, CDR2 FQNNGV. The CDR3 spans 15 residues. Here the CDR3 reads CASSSGTGGGQPQHF. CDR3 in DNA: TGTGCCAGCAGCTCCGGGACAGGGGGCGGTCAGCCCCAGCATTTT.

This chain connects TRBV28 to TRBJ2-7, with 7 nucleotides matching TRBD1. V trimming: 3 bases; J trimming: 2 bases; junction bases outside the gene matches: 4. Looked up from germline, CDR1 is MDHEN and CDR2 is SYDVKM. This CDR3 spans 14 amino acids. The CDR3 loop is CASSFTGAPYEQYF. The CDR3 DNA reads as TGTGCCAGCAGTTTCACAGGGGCTCCCTACGAGCAGTACTTC.

DNA of the CDR3: TGTGCCAGCAGTGCACTGCCCCCCGGGACACATAGCAATCAGCCCCAGCATTTT. It specifies CASSALPPGTHSNQPQHF. The V gene is TRBV6-2 or TRBV6-3, the J gene TRBJ1-5; D perhaps matches TRBD1 (6 bases). This CDR3 is 18 amino acids long. From germline, CDR1 is MNHEY and CDR2 SVGEGT. V lost 5 bases and J lost 0, with 20 bases in between.

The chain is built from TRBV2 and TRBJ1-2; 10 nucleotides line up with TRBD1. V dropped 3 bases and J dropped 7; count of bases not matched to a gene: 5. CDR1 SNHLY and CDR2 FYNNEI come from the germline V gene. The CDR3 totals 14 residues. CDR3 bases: TGTGCCAGCAGTGACGGGGACAGGGGACGTGGCTACACCTTC. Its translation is CASSDGDRGRGYTF. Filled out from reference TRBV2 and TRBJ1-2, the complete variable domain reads EPEVTQTPSHQVTQMGQEVILRCVPISNHLYFYWYRQILGQKVEFLVSFYNNEISEKSEIFDDQFSVERPDGSNFTLKIRSTKLEDSAMYFCASSDGDRGRGYTFGSGTRLTVV.

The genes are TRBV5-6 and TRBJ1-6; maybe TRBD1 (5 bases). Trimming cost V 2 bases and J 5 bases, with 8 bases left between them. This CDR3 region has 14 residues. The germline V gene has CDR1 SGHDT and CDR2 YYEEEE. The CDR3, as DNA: TGTGCCAGCAGCTTCCCAGGGCATAATTCACCCCTCCACTTT. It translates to CASSFPGHNSPLHF.

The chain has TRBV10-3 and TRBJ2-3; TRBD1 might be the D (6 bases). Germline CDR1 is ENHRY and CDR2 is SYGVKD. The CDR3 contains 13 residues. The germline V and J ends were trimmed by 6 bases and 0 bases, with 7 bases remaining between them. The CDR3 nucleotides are TGTGCCATCAGGGGGGCTAGCACAGATACGCAGTATTTT. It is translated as CAIRGASTDTQYF.

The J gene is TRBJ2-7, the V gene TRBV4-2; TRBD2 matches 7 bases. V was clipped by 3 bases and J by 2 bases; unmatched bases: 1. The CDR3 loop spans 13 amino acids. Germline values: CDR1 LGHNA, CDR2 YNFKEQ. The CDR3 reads CASSQGTTYEQYF. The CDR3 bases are TGTGCCAGCAGCCAGGGGACTACCTACGAGCAGTACTTC.

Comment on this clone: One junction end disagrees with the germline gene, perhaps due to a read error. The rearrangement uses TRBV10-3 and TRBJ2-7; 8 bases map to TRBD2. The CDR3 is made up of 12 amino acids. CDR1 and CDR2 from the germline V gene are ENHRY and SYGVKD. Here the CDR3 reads CAVRAGAYEQYF. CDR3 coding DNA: TGTGCCGTCAGAGCGGGGGCATACGAGCAGTACTTC.

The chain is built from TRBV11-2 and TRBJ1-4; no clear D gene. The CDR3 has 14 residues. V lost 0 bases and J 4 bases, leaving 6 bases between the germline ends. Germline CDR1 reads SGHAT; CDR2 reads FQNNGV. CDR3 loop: CASSLERFNEKLFF. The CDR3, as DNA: TGTGCCAGCAGCTTAGAACGGTTTAATGAAAAACTGTTTTTT.